This passage covers 10 T cell receptor beta chains from one sample sequenced in a study of shared clonotypes between healthy human individuals. Produced via immunoSEQ multiplex PCR; TCRdb's table is partial and in-frame only. This sample has approximately 180,000 clones, with about 93% found just once. The source material was naive CD4+ T cells sorted from blood. Noted subset: CD45RA+ positively selected. The receptors here all came from a woman aged 25 to 39 in good health.

V gene TRBV2 combines with J gene TRBJ2-7; no reliable D call. Germline lookup yields CDR1 SNHLY and CDR2 FYNNEI. The V end was cut by 3 bases, the J end by 3 bases, with 9 bases between. This CDR3 has 13 amino acids. This CDR3 is CASSDTPLYEQYF. DNA for the CDR3: TGTGCCAGCAGTGACACCCCGCTCTACGAGCAGTACTTC.

CDR3 nucleotides: TGCGCCAGCAGTGAGTCGGTTTACGCAGATACGCAGTATTTT. Its protein product is CASSESVYADTQYF. The chain has TRBV10-1 and TRBJ2-3; D remains ambiguous. The germline V and J ends were trimmed by 0 bases and 4 bases, with 8 bases remaining between them. Germline assignment: CDR1 WNHNN and CDR2 SYGVQD (reference sequence). This CDR3 comprises 14 residues.

V usage is TRBV28 and J usage is TRBJ1-5, with 9 bases fitting TRBD1. Germline V gene lookup returns CDR1 MDHEN and CDR2 SYDVKM. The CDR3 loop spans 19 amino acids. After removal of 5 bases from V and 2 bases from J, the junction contained 16 bases not matched to a gene. CDR3 in amino acids: CASSPASLGTGRRNQPQHF. Here the CDR3 DNA reads TGTGCCAGCAGTCCAGCCTCGTTAGGGACAGGGAGGCGCAATCAGCCCCAGCATTTT.

This chain connects TRBV6-5 to TRBJ1-1; D is undetermined. The CDR3 extends over 14 amino acids. Germline V gene lookup returns CDR1 MNHEY and CDR2 SVGAGI. V lost 4 bases to trimming and J lost 0 bases, with 9 bases between them. CDR3 DNA sequence: TGTGCCAGCAGTTCCCCGGGCTTGAACACTGAAGCTTTCTTT. Its protein product is CASSSPGLNTEAFF.

V usage is TRBV18 and J usage is TRBJ1-1; unclear D gene. This CDR3 has 15 residues. V lost 5 bases and J lost 0, with 13 bases in between. Germline CDR1 and CDR2: KGHSH and LQKENI. The DNA for the CDR3 is TGTGCCAGCTCATCTACTACAGCGGTGAACACTGAAGCTTTCTTT. The encoded protein is CASSSTTAVNTEAFF.

This chain links TRBV27 with TRBJ2-3; D is unresolved. Germline CDR1 MNHEY, CDR2 SMNVEV (reference sequence). V was clipped by 7 bases and J by 0 bases, with 11 bases between them. This CDR3 has 14 residues. In nucleotides, the CDR3 is TGTGCCAGCAAAGTCGGACCTAGCACAGATACGCAGTATTTT. Protein product: CASKVGPSTDTQYF.

This chain joins TRBV7-6 and TRBJ2-3, with TRBD2 identical over 11 bases. CDR1 SGHVS and CDR2 FNYEAQ come from the germline V gene. The CDR3 length is 16 residues. Losses at the gene ends were 2 bases for V and 5 bases for J; bases not matched to a gene: 6. CDR3 region: CASSLRDSGGEDTQYF. Written as DNA, the CDR3 is TGTGCCAGCAGCTTACGAGATAGCGGGGGGGAAGATACGCAGTATTTT.

The J gene is TRBJ1-2, the V gene TRBV27, with 8 bases that match TRBD1. Germline loops: CDR1 MNHEY, CDR2 SMNVEV (reference sequence). The CDR3 is 17 residues long. V shed 4 bases and J 6 bases; nucleotides not matched to a gene: 16. The CDR3 protein is CASSSARQGIAINGYTF. CDR3 nucleotides: TGTGCCAGCAGTTCGGCCCGACAGGGGATAGCAATCAATGGCTACACCTTC.

The chain employs TRBV30 and TRBJ1-5; D ambiguous. The CDR3 is 14 residues long. The V and J ends lost 3 bases and 1 base respectively, with 10 bases between them. CDR1 and CDR2 (germline): GTSNPN, SVGIG (reference sequence). CDR3 bases: TGTGCCTGGAGCTCGGTCACCAGCAATCAGCCCCAGCATTTT. Its translation is CAWSSVTSNQPQHF. Full variable domain (remainder filled in from reference TRBV30 and TRBJ1-5): SQTIHQWPATLVQPVGSPLSLECTVEGTSNPNLYWYRQAAGRGLQLLFYSVGIGQISSEVPQNLSASRPQDRQFILSSKKLLLSDSGFYLCAWSSVTSNQPQHFGDGTRLSIL.

This chain connects TRBV11-2 to TRBJ2-5; 7 nucleotides match TRBD1. Trimming at V came to 3 bases and at J to 5 bases, leaving 6 bases not matched to a gene. The CDR3 totals 14 residues. Germline lookup yields CDR1 SGHAT and CDR2 FQNNGV. The CDR3 DNA reads as TGTGCCAGCAGCTTGACAGGGATGATCGAGACCCAGTACTTC. Protein product: CASSLTGMIETQYF.